This T cell receptor beta chain was captured by sequencing in a study of monozygotic twins with inflammatory bowel disease (dated by TCRdb to the late 2010s). For context, the study as a whole: The complete study included roughly 30 monozygotic twin pairs: 19 IBD-discordant Danish pairs and nine German pairs, of which four were IBD-concordant and five were IBD-discordant. The search for disease-associated traits relied mainly on comparing IBD patients with their genetically identical healthy co-twins within discordant pairs. Each individual had, on average, about 151 000 unique TCRalpha sequences and 181 000 unique TCRbeta sequences available for analysis.

The library was produced with 5' RACE. The input for every TCR library was roughly 3.5 ug of total RNA. cDNA was synthesized with SMARTScribe reverse transcriptase in eight separate reactions per sample. During cDNA synthesis, template switching was used to introduce unique molecular identifiers that contained a 6-nucleotide sample barcode. Amplification of TCRalpha and TCRbeta cDNA involved two nested PCRs of approximately 16 and 10 cycles, and each PCR was followed by bead purification. Before amplification, cDNA was treated with uracil DNA-glycosylase and purified using the QIAquick PCR purification kit. The second PCR added Illumina TruSeq-compatible adapters along with sample-specific barcodes. TapeStation and Qubit were used to check library quality and concentration, and roughly 5 ng of each library went into the pool. The pooled libraries were sequenced with 2 x 100 bp reads and custom sequencing primers on an Illumina HiSeq2500 single-index Rapid Run. In the source study's methods: MiGEC version 1.2.6 was used for UMI-based consensus assembly, which corrected PCR and sequencing errors. MiXCR version 2.1.1 was used to carry out V(D)J alignment, clonotype assembly and CDR3 extraction. To normalise gene usage, clonotype sharing and MAIT/NKT TCR abundance, the top 1000, 10 000 and 20 000 clonotypes in each sample were analysed. Diversity was computed as the inverse Simpson index with the vegan R package after downsampling to 27 000 UMIs. Statistical testing used paired Mann-Whitney U tests on the discordant twin pairs and applied Benjamini-Hochberg correction for multiple testing. TCRdb reprocessed the reads and assigns one entry to each CDR3 protein sequence, leaving out DNA. It is TCRdb's table, rather than the study itself, that gives the V and J calls and clone size. This sample's table contains some 200,000 distinct CDR3 sequences. The top ten clonotypes cover roughly 7.7% of the sample.

From each donor, a 2.5 ml peripheral blood sample was collected into PAXgene tubes and kept at -80 degrees C. Without T cell sorting, total RNA was isolated from whole blood using the PAXgene blood miRNA kit on an automated QIAcube. Peripheral blood from monozygotic twin pairs, either concordant or discordant for inflammatory bowel disease, underwent deep TCRalpha and TCRbeta repertoire profiling that used unique molecular barcoding. Smoking habits were recorded for all twin pairs, and individuals were classified as current, former or never smokers. Based on the germline V gene (reference sequence), the CDR1 and CDR2 sequences are LNHDA and SQIVND. The CDR3, from cysteine to phenylalanine, totals 15 residues. The protein alone is recorded here. The research as a whole found: TCRbeta repertoire diversity, by inverse Simpson index, was decreased in IBD patients compared with their healthy co-twins. Background noise and inter-individual variability may have been introduced into the repertoires by the differing immunosuppressive treatments among patients. The analysis was unable to tell different T cell subtypes apart. The results gave no support for a single strong signal or clonotype linked to IBD. Fewer clonotypes were shared with other individuals by IBD patients than by healthy twins, most markedly in patients showing signs of disease activity. Repertoire similarity did not differ between concordant and discordant twins, which could be due to limited statistical power.

Concerning this clonotype: There is no known antigen for this receptor.

The chain is made from TRBV19 and TRBJ1-4; TCRdb's D gene call, TRBD1, goes unchecked for lack of DNA. This TCR came from a human donor with ulcerative colitis or Crohn's disease, or a healthy co-twin of an affected twin (not recorded which). Source material: blood. The CDR3 protein sequence reads: CASRPRQGLNEKLFF.